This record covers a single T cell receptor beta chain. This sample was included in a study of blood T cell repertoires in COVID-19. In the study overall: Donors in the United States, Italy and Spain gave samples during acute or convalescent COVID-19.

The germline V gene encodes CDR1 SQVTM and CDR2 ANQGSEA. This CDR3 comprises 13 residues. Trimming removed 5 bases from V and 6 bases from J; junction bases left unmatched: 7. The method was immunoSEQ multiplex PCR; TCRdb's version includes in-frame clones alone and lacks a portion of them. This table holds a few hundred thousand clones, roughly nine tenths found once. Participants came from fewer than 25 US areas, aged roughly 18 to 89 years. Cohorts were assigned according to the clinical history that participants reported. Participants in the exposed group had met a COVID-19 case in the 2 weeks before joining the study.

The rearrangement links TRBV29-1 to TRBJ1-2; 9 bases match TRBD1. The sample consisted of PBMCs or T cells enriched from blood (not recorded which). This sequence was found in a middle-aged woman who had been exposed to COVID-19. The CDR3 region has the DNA TGCAGCGTTCTCGAACAGGGGGCGAATGGCTACACCTTC. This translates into CSVLEQGANGYTF.